This T cell receptor beta chain was found in a study of T cell responses to AZD1222 COVID-19 vaccine. Trimming cost V 3 bases and J 3 bases; bases outside gene matches: 4. From germline, CDR1 is SGHRS and CDR2 YFSETQ. The CDR3 contains 14 residues. Assay: immunoSEQ multiplex PCR; the TCRdb copy retains only in-frame clones and omits some. The table shows approximately 120,000 clones, with about 90% occurring only once. The sequence was collected from an adult who received the AZD1222 COVID-19 vaccine. The sequences come from peripheral blood, collected 28 days after the second AZD1222 dose. The V and J genes are TRBV5-1 and TRBJ2-5; 8 bases fit TRBD1. CDR3 sequence: CASSYGQGEETQYF. In DNA, the CDR3 is TGCGCCAGCAGCTACGGACAGGGCGAAGAGACCCAGTACTTC.